The clone carrying this T cell receptor (beta chain) was seen only a few times. The antigen remains undetermined. This CDR3 is built from 13 residues. Germline values: CDR1 SQVTM, CDR2 ANQGSEA. This sample is drawn from a study of T cells in localized non-small cell lung cancer. Study-wide points: Increased T cell density in blood showed an association with longer overall survival. Heterogeneity cannot be ruled out, as sequencing used one tumor region only.

The table came from immunoSEQ multiplex PCR; TCRdb's copy has only in-frame clones and leaves some out. Counted here are tens of thousands of clones, 65% to 85% occurring once; the ten biggest clones make up approximately 9.7%. Sequenced here: peripheral blood, sampled before any cancer treatment. The TCR originated in a female donor over 55 with stage I lung adenocarcinoma. The chain uses TRBV29-1 and TRBJ1-5, with 7 bases lining up with TRBD1. The CDR3 DNA reads TGCGGGGTCCGGGACAGCTTGTCCCAGCCCCAGCATTTT. It specifies CGVRDSLSQPQHF.